This T cell receptor (beta chain) was found in a study of HIV-infected patients and healthy controls (dated by TCRdb to the mid-2010s). Notes on the research overall: Although they stayed below normal ranges, CD4 counts in about 85% of the 16 patients rose modestly but significantly after three months of therapy. CD8 counts did not change consistently during early therapy, while the CD4:CD8 ratio increased slightly. Viral load became undetectable in about 70% of the 16 patients by the second bleed and in all patients after a further year of therapy. Patients exhibited no overall T-cell lymphocytopenia, and total CDR3 counts per chain were not significantly different from those of controls. The question the study tested was whether immune perturbation and reconstitution could be captured by deep TCR repertoire sequencing of small blood samples from HIV patients. Summary of the overall study and its limitations: Alpha-chain CDR3s from MAIT cells occurred at high frequency in healthy controls but were severely depleted in HIV+ repertoires. Using whole blood restricted sequencing depth and prevented separating the dynamics of distinct T-cell subpopulations. In the study, no determination of donor HLA types was made. The pairing of alpha and beta chains was not determined in the samples. Compared with untreated HIV+ repertoires, healthy control repertoires had roughly threefold more distinct CDR3s and a higher Shannon diversity. Only sixteen HIV-infected individuals were processed, which the authors considered a major limit on how widely the findings apply. HIV-infected repertoires had significantly higher mean Gini indices than controls, possibly reflecting oligoclonality. During therapy, HIV-associated CDR3s significantly decreased in frequency, while CMV-associated CDR3s did not change significantly, though most became more frequent. Differing numbers of distinct sequences in patients and controls hindered comparison, and size-matching assigned excessive weight to rare events in the HIV-infected data. Both the Jaccard index and the count of highly shared sequences showed that healthy controls shared more CDR3s between individuals than HIV+ patients did. The study cohorts differed slightly in age and sex profile, but those differences did not account for the observed differences in diversity. Mean usage differed significantly between HIV-infected patients and controls for eight alpha and eight beta V genes. Treated samples represented only 2 to 3 months of therapy, a duration arguably insufficient for detecting immune reconstitution in view of low adult thymic output. Size-matched repertoire data did not replicate the apparent post-therapy recovery of the Gini index in HIV-infected patients.

Ends trimmed: V by 5 bases, J by 2 bases; bases unmatched to a gene: 12. The CDR3 has 17 amino acids, counting the end cysteine and phenylalanine. Only the CDR3 part of the read is kept: 51 bases, read in frame from the first base. CDR1 and CDR2 are read off the germline V gene (reference sequence) as MNHEY and SMNVEV. In its sample, this clonotype was seen many times. The antigen it binds to is not known. Base-call qualities are not available, and no considerably larger clone is one nucleotide away. Follow-up blood was drawn from HIV-infected patients roughly three months, about 14 weeks, after the initiation of antiretroviral therapy. Whole blood was used without fractionating the cells, so the repertoire represented all peripheral T cells without sorting. For RNA extraction, roughly 2.7 ml of peripheral blood was drawn into Tempus tubes. Treatment interruptions were among the grounds for excluding patients from enrollment, as were febrile or AIDS-related illness, tumors, hepatitis B or C coinfection, immunomodulatory therapy and recent vaccination. The TURBO-DNase kit was used to remove leftover genomic DNA, and GLOBINclear was used to deplete globin mRNA.

500 to 600 ng RNA was reverse transcribed with SuperScript III using primers against the alpha and beta constant regions. Separate alpha and beta chain libraries were generated by chain-specific third strand synthesis with multiplexing indices. In the protocol, all rearrangements within a chain were amplified with a single primer pair so that primer bias was avoided, and molecular barcodes were added to each cDNA molecule. The SP2 sequencing primer site and a random hexamer were carried on a 5' RACE adapter, to which purified cDNA was joined by T4 RNA Ligase 1. Second strand synthesis was performed with Phusion polymerase and primed from the SP2 site, and slow temperature ramps were applied to favor optimal annealing. Two random hexamer sequences, both added before amplification and joined together, made up the 12-nucleotide barcode of each molecule. P5 and P7 adapter elements plus a second index were added in a short first PCR, which was followed by a roughly 25-cycle amplification PCR with P5s and P7 primers. Libraries received 27 PCR cycles in total, were quantified on a Qubit, sized on a Bioanalyzer, and diluted to roughly 4 nM. Sequencing of the normalized libraries was performed on an Illumina MiSeq with 2 x 250 paired-end kits. Reverse transcription reactions underwent purification over MinElute columns, with elution into around 9.9 ul Tris-Cl. Adapter ligations ran for roughly 20 hours at 16 degrees C and were afterwards cleaned with AMPure XP beads at a 1:1 ratio. For the original study's pipeline: Demultiplexed FASTQ files were processed with a modified Decombinator by which V, J, insert and barcode information was output. Any sequence that shared a barcode yet differed from the dominant sequence was discarded as an error, and the number of original cDNA molecules was estimated by counting barcodes clustered at Levenshtein distance 3. The R packages ineq, vegan, igraph and RCytoscape were used for downstream analyses, with IMGT nomenclature and CDR3 definitions applied. To avoid skew from clonal expansion, each TCR was counted once, and V gene usage was computed over distinct sequences. Unique CDR3 amino acid sequences within a donor were connected in similarity networks whenever two sequences differed by a single Levenshtein edit. Published HIV-specific CDR3s (about 100 alpha, 550 to 850 beta) and CMV-specific CDR3s (approximately 13 alpha, about 250 beta) were assembled and queried against the repertoires. Random subsampling to size-matched repertoires showed patients' decreased diversity was not caused by their lower sequence numbers. TCRdb reprocessing: public reads trimmed at Q25 with fastp, clones called with MiXCR, in-frame beta chains kept. Rows are unified per CDR3 protein, each entry keeping the most common DNA and genes. TCRdb, not the authors, supplied the V and J calls. Here the sample has about 14,000 distinct CDR3 sequences; 12% occur a single time. The ten most abundant clones make up roughly 39% of the sample.

The chain links TRBV27 with TRBJ2-7; 10 bases in the middle match TRBD1. Sequencing was performed on blood, taken during antiretroviral therapy. The clonotype originates from an adult with HIV infection. The donor label of this sample is uncertain. The DNA sequence is TGTGCCAGCAGTACTAAGGAACCGGGACAGGGGCCCTACGAGCAGTACTTC. Its amino acids are CASSTKEPGQGPYEQYF.